Listed here are 5 T cell receptor beta chains from one sample, sequenced in a study of T cell changes during pregnancy in multiple sclerosis. Sequencing used immunoSEQ multiplex PCR; TCRdb keeps in-frame clones, though not all of them. The sample carries about 130,000 clones, roughly 96% recorded once. The sequences come from peripheral blood, collected after pregnancy. The receptor source for this set is a female donor with multiple sclerosis, enrolled in a pregnancy study.

The chain carries TRBV27 and TRBJ1-1; D ambiguous. V was cut by 7 bases and J by 5 bases, with 14 bases left in between. CDR1 and CDR2 (germline): MNHEY, SMNVEV (reference sequence). CDR3 length equals 13 residues. The CDR3 DNA reads TGTGCCAGCAAGTCCAACCGGAGGACTGAAGCTTTCTTT. It codes for CASKSNRRTEAFF.

The chain combines TRBV25-1 with TRBJ2-2, with D perhaps TRBD2 (5 bases). V lost 1 base and J 0 bases, leaving 9 bases between the germline ends. The CDR3 has 16 residues. Germline CDR1 and CDR2: MGHDK and SYGVNS. In DNA form, the CDR3 reads TGTGCCAGCAGTGAATTTGAGACTACGAACACCGGGGAGCTGTTTTTT. It specifies CASSEFETTNTGELFF.

This rearrangement joins TRBV7-2 to TRBJ1-1; D possibly corresponds to TRBD1 (6 bases). The germline V gene encodes CDR1 SGHTA and CDR2 FQGNSA. This CDR3 has 13 amino acids. The V and J ends lost 4 bases and 4 bases respectively, with 10 bases between them. Here the CDR3 DNA reads TGTGCCAGCAGCTCACAGGGACCCACTGAAGCTTTCTTT. Its protein product is CASSSQGPTEAFF.

J is TRBJ1-2 and V is TRBV18; D is perhaps TRBD1 (5 bases). V lost 3 bases and J 3 bases, leaving 14 bases between the germline ends. The CDR3 totals 15 residues. Looked up from germline, CDR1 is KGHSH and CDR2 is LQKENI. The CDR3 DNA is TGTGCCAGCTCACCTGTGGGACTCCTGGACTATGGCTACACCTTC. Translation: CASSPVGLLDYGYTF.

The sample holds one count of this clone. V and J are TRBV11-3 and TRBJ2-2; 9 positions match TRBD2. V was pared by 5 bases and J by 3 bases, with 7 bases of the junction left unmatched. This CDR3 spans 16 amino acids. CDR1 is SGHNT, CDR2 YENEEA, per germline. This chain's CDR3 is CASSGLAGRDTGELFF. CDR3 coding DNA: TGTGCCAGCAGCGGCCTAGCGGGAAGAGACACCGGGGAGCTGTTTTTT. Complete variable domain (other parts from reference TRBV11-3 and TRBJ2-2): EAGVVQSPRYKIIEKKQPVAFWCNPISGHNTLYWYLQNLGQGPELLIRYENEEAVDDSQLPKDRFSAERLKGVDSTLKIQPAELGDSAVYLCASSGLAGRDTGELFFGEGSRLTVL.